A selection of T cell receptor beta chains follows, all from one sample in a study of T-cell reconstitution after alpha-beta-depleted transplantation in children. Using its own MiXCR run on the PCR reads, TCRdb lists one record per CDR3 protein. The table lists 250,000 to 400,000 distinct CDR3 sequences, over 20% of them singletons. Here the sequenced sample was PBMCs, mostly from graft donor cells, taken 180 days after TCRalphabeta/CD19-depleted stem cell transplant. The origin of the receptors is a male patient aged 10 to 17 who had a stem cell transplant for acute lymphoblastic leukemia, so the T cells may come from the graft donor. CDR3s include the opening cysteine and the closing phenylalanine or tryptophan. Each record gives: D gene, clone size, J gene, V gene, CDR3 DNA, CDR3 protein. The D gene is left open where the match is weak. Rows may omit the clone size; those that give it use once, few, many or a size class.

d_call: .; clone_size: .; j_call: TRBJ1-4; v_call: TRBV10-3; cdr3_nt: TGTGCCATCAGCGAGAGGAATGAAAAACTGTTTTTT; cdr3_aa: CAISERNEKLFF
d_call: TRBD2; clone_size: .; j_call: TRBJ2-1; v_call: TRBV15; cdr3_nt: TGTGCCACCAGCAGAGATCCAAGCGGGAGGCAGGGTGAGCAGTTCTTC; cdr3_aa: CATSRDPSGRQGEQFF
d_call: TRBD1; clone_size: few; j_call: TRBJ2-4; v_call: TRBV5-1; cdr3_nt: TGCGCCAGCAGCTGGGGACAGGTAGCCAAAAACATTCAGTACTTC; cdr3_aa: CASSWGQVAKNIQYF
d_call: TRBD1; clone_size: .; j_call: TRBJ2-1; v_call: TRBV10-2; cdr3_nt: TGCGCCAGCACTACCGGGACAGGGCGGTATGAGCAGTTCTTC; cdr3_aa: CASTTGTGRYEQFF
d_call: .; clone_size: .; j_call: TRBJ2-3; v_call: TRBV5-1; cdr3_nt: TGCGCCAGCAGACCGACAGGAACAGATACGCAGTATTTT; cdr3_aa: CASRPTGTDTQYF
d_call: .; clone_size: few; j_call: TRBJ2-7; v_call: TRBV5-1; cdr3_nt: TGCGCCAGCAGCCTACCGGTGGGGCCGTCCCTACGAGAGCAGTACTTC; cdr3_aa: CASSLPVGPSLREQYF
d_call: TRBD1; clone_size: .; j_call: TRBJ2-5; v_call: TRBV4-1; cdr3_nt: TGCGCCAGCAGCCGCCGGGACAGGGGGCAGGAGACCCAGTACTTC; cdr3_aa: CASSRRDRGQETQYF
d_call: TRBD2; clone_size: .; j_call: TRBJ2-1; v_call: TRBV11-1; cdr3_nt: TGTGCCAGCAGCTTTCGACTAGCGGGAGTAGATGAGCAGTTCTTC; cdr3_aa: CASSFRLAGVDEQFF
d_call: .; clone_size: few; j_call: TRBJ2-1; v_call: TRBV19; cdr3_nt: TGTGCCAGTAGCCCGGGGGTCTACAATGAGCAGTTCTTC; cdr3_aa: CASSPGVYNEQFF
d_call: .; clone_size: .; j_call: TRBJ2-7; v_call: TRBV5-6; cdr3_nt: TGTGCCAGCAGCTTGGCTGTCCACTACGAGCAGTACTTC; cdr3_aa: CASSLAVHYEQYF
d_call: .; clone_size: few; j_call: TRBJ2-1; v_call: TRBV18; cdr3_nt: TGTGCCAGCTCACCAGGGCTAGCGCTCTCCTACAATGAGCAGTTCTTC; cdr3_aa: CASSPGLALSYNEQFF
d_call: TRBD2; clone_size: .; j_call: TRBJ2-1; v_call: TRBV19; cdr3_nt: TGTGCCAGTAGTACCTCCGGGACTAGCGGGAGCTATGAGCAGTTCTTC; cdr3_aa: CASSTSGTSGSYEQFF
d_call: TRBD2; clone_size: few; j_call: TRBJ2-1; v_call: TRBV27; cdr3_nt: TGTGCCAGCAGTTCCGGACTAGCGTTTTACAATGAGCAGTTCTTC; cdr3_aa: CASSSGLAFYNEQFF
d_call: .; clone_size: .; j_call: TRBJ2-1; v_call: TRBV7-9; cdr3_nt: TGTGCCAGCAGCTCAACCTTCCGGGACATCTACAATGAGCAGTTCTTC; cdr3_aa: CASSSTFRDIYNEQFF
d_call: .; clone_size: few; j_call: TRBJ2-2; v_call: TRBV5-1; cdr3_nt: TGCGCCAGCCGGGGCAGGAGGAACACCGGGGAGCTGTTTTTT; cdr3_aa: CASRGRRNTGELFF
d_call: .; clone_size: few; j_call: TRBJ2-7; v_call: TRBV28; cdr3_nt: TGTGCCAGCAGTTTATCGGTTGGCGGGCCCTACGAGCAGTACTTC; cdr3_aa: CASSLSVGGPYEQYF
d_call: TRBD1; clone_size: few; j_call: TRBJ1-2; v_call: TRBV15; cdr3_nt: TGTGCCACCAGCAGTTACTCGCCCGACAGGGCCTATGGCTACACCTTC; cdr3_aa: CATSSYSPDRAYGYTF
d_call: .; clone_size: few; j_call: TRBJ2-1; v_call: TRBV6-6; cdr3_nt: TGTGCCAGCAGGCTTTCAGGAGAGCAGTTCTTC; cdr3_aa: CASRLSGEQFF
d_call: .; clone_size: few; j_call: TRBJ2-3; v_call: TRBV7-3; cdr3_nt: TGTGCCAGCAGCCCTCAGGACGGGAGTGATAGGGGTACGCAGTATTTT; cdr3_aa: CASSPQDGSDRGTQYF
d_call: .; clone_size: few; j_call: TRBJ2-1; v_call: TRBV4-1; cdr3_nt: TGCGCCAGCAGCCAATCGTCCGGAGCCAGCCCGGGTTATGAGCAGTTCTTC; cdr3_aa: CASSQSSGASPGYEQFF
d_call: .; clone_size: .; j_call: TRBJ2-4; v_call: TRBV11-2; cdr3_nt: TGTGCCAGCAGCTTTCCGCTGAAGGGAGTGAACATTCAGTACTTC; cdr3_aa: CASSFPLKGVNIQYF
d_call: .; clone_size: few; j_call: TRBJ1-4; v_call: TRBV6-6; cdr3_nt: TGTGCCAGCAGTTACTCTTGGGAAGAAAAACTGTTTTTT; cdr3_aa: CASSYSWEEKLFF
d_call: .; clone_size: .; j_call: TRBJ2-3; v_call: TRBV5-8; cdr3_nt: TGTGCCAGCAGCACGACCCGGACTAGCACAGATACGCAGTATTTT; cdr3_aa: CASSTTRTSTDTQYF
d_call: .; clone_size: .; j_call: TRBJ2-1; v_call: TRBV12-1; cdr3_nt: TGTGCCAGCAGCTTTACCGGGACTAGCGGGAGGTGGAGCTCCTACAATGAGCAGTTCTTC; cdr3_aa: CASSFTGTSGRWSSYNEQFF
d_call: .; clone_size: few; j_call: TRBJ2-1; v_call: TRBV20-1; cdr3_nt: TGCAGTGCTAGAGTGGTCAATGAGCAGTTCTTC; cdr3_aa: CSARVVNEQFF
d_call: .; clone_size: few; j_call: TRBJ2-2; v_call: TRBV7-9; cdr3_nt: TGTGCCGGCAGCAGGGTCCTGAACACCGGGGAGCTGTTTTTT; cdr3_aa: CAGSRVLNTGELFF
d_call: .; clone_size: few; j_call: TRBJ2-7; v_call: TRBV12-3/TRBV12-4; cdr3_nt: TGTGCCAGCAGTCGCTCCCTATCCTACGAGCAGTACTTC; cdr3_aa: CASSRSLSYEQYF
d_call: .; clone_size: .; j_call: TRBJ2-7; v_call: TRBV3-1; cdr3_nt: TGTGCCAGCAGCCGCCTCGGACACGTCCTAAGCTCCTACGAGCAGTACTTC; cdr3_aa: CASSRLGHVLSSYEQYF
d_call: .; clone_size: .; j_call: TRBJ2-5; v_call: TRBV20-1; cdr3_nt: TGCAGTGCGTCTTGGGAGCGGCCTAAAGGGGAGACCCAGTACTTC; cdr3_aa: CSASWERPKGETQYF
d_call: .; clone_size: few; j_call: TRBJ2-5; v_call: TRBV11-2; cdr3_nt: TGTGCCAGCAGTTCGGGGCTTGGGGAGACCCAGTACTTC; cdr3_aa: CASSSGLGETQYF
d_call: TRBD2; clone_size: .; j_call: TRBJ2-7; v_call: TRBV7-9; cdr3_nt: TGTGCCTCAGACAGCGGGACCCTATCCTCCTACGAGCAGTACTTC; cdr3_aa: CASDSGTLSSYEQYF
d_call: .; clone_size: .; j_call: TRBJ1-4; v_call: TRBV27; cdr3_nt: TGTGCCAGCAGCCCTGCGGGGTTGGGAAAAGGGCTGTTTTTT; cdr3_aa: CASSPAGLGKGLFF
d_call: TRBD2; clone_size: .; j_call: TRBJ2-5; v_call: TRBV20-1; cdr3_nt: TGCAGTGCCCAAATAGCGGGAGGGGGAGGAGAGACCCAGTACTTC; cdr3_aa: CSAQIAGGGGETQYF
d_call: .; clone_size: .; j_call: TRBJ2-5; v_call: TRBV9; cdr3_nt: TGTGCCAGCAGCGTAGGATGGTCGAGACATCAGTACTTC; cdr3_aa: CASSVGWSRHQYF
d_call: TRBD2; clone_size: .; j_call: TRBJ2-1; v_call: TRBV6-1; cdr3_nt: TGTGCCAGCAGGAACATAGCGGGAGGTTCCTACAATGAGCAGTTCTTC; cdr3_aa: CASRNIAGGSYNEQFF
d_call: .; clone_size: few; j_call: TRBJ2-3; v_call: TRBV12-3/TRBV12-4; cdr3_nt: TGTGCCAGCAGCTCCAGTTTGGGGTTCACAGATACGCAGTATTTT; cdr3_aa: CASSSSLGFTDTQYF
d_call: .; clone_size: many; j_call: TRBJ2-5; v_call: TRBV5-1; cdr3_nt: TGCGCCAGCAGCGTCCCGTCCTTACAAGAGACCCAGTACTTC; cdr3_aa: CASSVPSLQETQYF
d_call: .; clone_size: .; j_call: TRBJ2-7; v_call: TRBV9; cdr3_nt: TGTGCCAGCAGCGCGGATCCCTACGAGCAGTACTTC; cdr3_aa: CASSADPYEQYF
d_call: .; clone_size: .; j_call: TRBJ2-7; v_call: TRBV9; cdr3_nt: TGTGCCAGCAGCCCCGGTGCCCTAAGGCAGCACGAGCAGTACTTC; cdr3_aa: CASSPGALRQHEQYF
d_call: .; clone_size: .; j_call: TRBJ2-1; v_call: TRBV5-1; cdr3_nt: TGCGCCAGCAGCTTGAGGGTGCCCGAGGATGAGCAGTTCTTC; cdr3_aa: CASSLRVPEDEQFF
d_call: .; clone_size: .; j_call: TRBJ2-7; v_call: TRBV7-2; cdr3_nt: TGTGCCAGCAGCTCCTTGCTCATCAGAGATAGCTCCTACGAGCAGTACTTC; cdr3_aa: CASSSLLIRDSSYEQYF
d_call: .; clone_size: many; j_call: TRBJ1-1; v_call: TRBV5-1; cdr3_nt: TGCGCCAGCAGCCTTGTGGAGGGCACTGAAGCTTTCTTT; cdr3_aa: CASSLVEGTEAFF
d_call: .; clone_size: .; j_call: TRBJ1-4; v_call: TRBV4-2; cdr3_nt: TGTGCCAGCAGCCGGGGGGTTGGGGAAAAACTGTTTTTT; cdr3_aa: CASSRGVGEKLFF
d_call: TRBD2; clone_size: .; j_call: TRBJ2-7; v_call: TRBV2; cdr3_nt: TGTGCCACCCGGGATACGGGAGGCCCCTACGAGCAGTACTTC; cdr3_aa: CATRDTGGPYEQYF
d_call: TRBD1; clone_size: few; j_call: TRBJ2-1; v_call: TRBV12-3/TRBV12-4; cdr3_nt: TGTGCCAGCAGTTTACGGACAGGGGGCTCCTACAATGAGCAGTTCTTC; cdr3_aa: CASSLRTGGSYNEQFF
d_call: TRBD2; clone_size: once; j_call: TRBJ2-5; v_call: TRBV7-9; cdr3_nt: TGTGCCAGCATCGCTGGGCTAGCGGGAGAAGAGACCCAGTACTTC; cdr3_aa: CASIAGLAGEETQYF
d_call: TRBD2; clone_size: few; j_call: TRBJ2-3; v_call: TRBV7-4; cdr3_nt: TGTGCCAGCAGCTTAGCGAGCAGCGGGAAGACAGATACGCAGTATTTT; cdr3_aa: CASSLASSGKTDTQYF
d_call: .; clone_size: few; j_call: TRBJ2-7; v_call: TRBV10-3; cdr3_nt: TGTGCCATCGGGTGGGAGTCCTACGAGCAGTACTTC; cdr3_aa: CAIGWESYEQYF
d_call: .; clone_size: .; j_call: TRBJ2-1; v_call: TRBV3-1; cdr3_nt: TGTGCCAGCAGCCCCCTCCAGAGTCCTGAGCAGTTCTTC; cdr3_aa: CASSPLQSPEQFF
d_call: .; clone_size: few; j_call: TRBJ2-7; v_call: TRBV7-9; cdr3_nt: TGTGCCAGCAGCTTAGCGAGGGTCAGAGACGACTCCTACGAGCAGTACTTC; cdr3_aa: CASSLARVRDDSYEQYF